One sample yielded the 22 T cell receptor beta chains listed below, sequenced in a study of identical twins. Each CDR3 protein is one row after TCRdb ran MiXCR on the 5' RACE reads. The profile shows about 530,000 distinct CDR3 sequences, 13% to 15% of them singletons. These sequences were also reported in another study, on yellow fever vaccine responses in identical twins.

Specimen: CD4+ T cells sorted from blood. The receptors derive from a woman between 18 and 30 years old in good health.

In its sample, this clonotype was seen a few times. CDR3 in DNA: TGTGCCAGCAGCGTAGGTTGGGACAGGAGTGTCGGAGCCAAAAACATTCAGTACTTC. Protein sequence: CASSVGWDRSVGAKNIQYF. This chain joins TRBV9 and TRBJ2-4, with 8 nucleotides matching TRBD1. CDR1 and CDR2 (germline): SGDLS, YYNGEE. This CDR3 comprises 19 residues. V was clipped by 0 bases and J by 0 bases; unmatched bases: 11.

Only a few counts were recorded for this clonotype. The chain carries TRBV20-1 and TRBJ2-7; 7 bases are a match to TRBD2. CDR3 length equals 14 residues. The V gene's germline CDR1 is DFQATT and CDR2 SNEGSKA (reference sequence). The V segment lost 3 bases and the J segment 0 bases; nucleotides outside the gene matches: 5. CDR3 sequence reads: CSASSSGGSYEQYV. Here the CDR3 DNA reads TGCAGTGCTAGCTCTAGCGGAGGCTCCTACGAGCAGTACGTC.

This clonotype was counted only a few times. The V gene is TRBV6-1, the J gene TRBJ1-1; D is unclear. The CDR3 covers 13 residues. Trimming stripped 6 bases from V and 5 bases from J, with 13 bases between. Germline V gene data show CDR1 as MNHNS and CDR2 as SASEGT. In DNA, the CDR3 is TGTGCCAGCAGGCCCAAGGGAGGGACTGAAGCTTTCTTT. Its protein is CASRPKGGTEAFF.

This clonotype was observed a handful of times. The chain links TRBV4-1 to TRBJ2-1; 12 nucleotides align to TRBD1. Germline V lookup: CDR1 MGHRA, CDR2 YSYEKL. The CDR3 is 14 residues long. With V trimmed by 3 bases and J by 7 bases, 1 base remained unmatched. CDR3 DNA sequence: TGCGCCAGCAGCCAGGGACAGGGGGCAAATGAGCAGTTCTTC. Protein: CASSQGQGANEQFF.

The V and J genes are TRBV25-1 and TRBJ2-5; a possible D gene is TRBD2 (5 bases). This CDR3 spans 16 amino acids. In germline, CDR1 is MGHDK, CDR2 SYGVNS. V was shortened by 8 bases and J by 4 bases, with 23 bases between the two germline ends. For the CDR3, the DNA is TGTGCCAGCCATCGACCGGACCCCTCCGGAGGAGAGACCCAGTACTTC. Protein: CASHRPDPSGGETQYF. Looking up the rest from reference TRBV25-1 and TRBJ2-5 gives the full variable domain: EADIYQTPRYLVIGTGKKITLECSQTMGHDKMYWYQQDPGMELHLIHYSYGVNSTEKGDLSSESTVSRIRTEHFPLTLESARPSHTSQYLCASHRPDPSGGETQYFGPGTRLLVL.

This clonotype came up a few times. The chain uses TRBV12-3 or TRBV12-4 and TRBJ2-2, with a weak D call TRBD2 (6 bases). Trimming shortened V by 2 bases and J by 5 bases, and 12 bases separated the two germline ends. The CDR3 has 15 amino acids. The CDR3 nucleotides read TGTGCCAGCAGTTTAAGGGAGGCGGGGACCGGGGAGCTGTTTTTT. It specifies CASSLREAGTGELFF.

V is TRBV12-3 or TRBV12-4 and J is TRBJ2-7; D could derive from TRBD1 or TRBD2 (5 bases each). CDR3 length: 13 residues. V dropped 6 bases and J dropped 3 bases, with 12 bases sitting between them. The CDR3 nucleotides read TGTGCCAGCAGGGCCGGGACCGGCTACGAGCAGTACTTC. Translating gives CASRAGTGYEQYF.

V is TRBV12-3 or TRBV12-4 and J is TRBJ2-2, with TRBD1 as a possible D gene (5 bases). CDR3 size: 14 residues. V was cut by 3 bases and J by 6 bases, with 11 bases left in between. The CDR3 is CASSLSVGAGELFF. CDR3 nucleotide sequence: TGTGCCAGCAGTTTGAGTGTAGGGGCCGGGGAGCTGTTTTTT.

The chain links TRBV18 to TRBJ2-1; D is unclear. The CDR3 extends over 16 amino acids. Germline-derived CDR1 and CDR2 are KGHSH and LQKENI. V lost 6 bases to trimming and J lost 7 bases, with 22 bases between them. The CDR3 DNA reads as TGTGCCAGCTCCCCAGACCCCGGAGTTTTGGTTAATGAGCAGTTCTTC. This translates into CASSPDPGVLVNEQFF.

At least ten counts were recorded for this clonotype. The chain recombines TRBV5-1 with TRBJ1-4; tentatively, D is TRBD1 (6 bases). This CDR3 has 14 amino acids. V was trimmed by 3 bases and J by 5 bases, leaving 11 bases between them. Germline V lookup: CDR1 SGHRS, CDR2 YFSETQ. The CDR3 spells CASSSGTRNEKLFF. In nucleotides, the CDR3 is TGCGCCAGCAGCTCCGGGACAAGAAATGAAAAACTGTTTTTT.

The rearrangement uses TRBV7-3 and TRBJ2-5, with 9 bases that match TRBD2. Germline V gives CDR1 SGHTA, CDR2 FQGTGA. This CDR3 is 15 amino acids long. Trimming cost V 1 base and J 5 bases; bases outside gene matches: 5. CDR3 amino acids: CASSLMAGGPETQYF. For the CDR3, the DNA is TGTGCCAGCAGCTTAATGGCGGGAGGGCCGGAGACCCAGTACTTC.

Comments on this clonotype: This may be a read error: a much more frequent sequence differs by one nucleotide. The chain links TRBV12-3 or TRBV12-4 to TRBJ2-7; no definite D call. Trimming left V 6 bases short and J 3 bases short, with 6 bases between. The CDR3 spans 11 residues. The CDR3 DNA sequence: TGTGCCAGCAGGGCAGGCTACGAGCAGTACTTC. This translates into CASRAGYEQYF.

This chain uses TRBV10-2 with TRBJ2-7, with 9 bases aligning to TRBD1. This CDR3 region has 15 residues. The V and J ends lost 2 bases and 3 bases, in that order; junction bases with no gene match: 5. Germline V lookup: CDR1 WSHSY, CDR2 SAAADI. The DNA for the CDR3 is TGCGCCAGCAGTGAGCCGGGACAGGGAATCTACGAGCAGTACGTC. Residues: CASSEPGQGIYEQYV.

This clonotype turned up a few times. This chain uses TRBV10-3 with TRBJ2-3; 7 nucleotides align to TRBD1. CDR3 length: 16 residues. Trimming removed 6 bases from V and 0 bases from J; junction bases left unmatched: 9. CDR1 ENHRY and CDR2 SYGVKD come from the germline V gene. CDR3 coding DNA: TGTGCCATCAGCTTACAGGGGAGTACTAGCACAGATACGCAGTATTTT. Translating it yields CAISLQGSTSTDTQYF.

This clonotype turned up a few times. The genes are TRBV12-3 or TRBV12-4 and TRBJ2-5; D unclear. This CDR3 spans 13 amino acids. The ends were cut back, 8 bases at V and 0 bases at J, with 10 bases in the middle. DNA for the CDR3: TGTGCCAGCCGTCCCGGGTACCAAGAGACCCAGTACTTC. Translated, it gives CASRPGYQETQYF.

The CDR3 is CASSQAAGGNEQFF. CDR3 nucleotides: TGTGCCAGCAGCCAAGCGGCGGGGGGGAATGAGCAGTTCTTC. This sequence joins TRBV3-1 and TRBJ2-1, with 9 bases aligning to TRBD2. Germline CDR1 LGHDT, CDR2 YNNKEL (reference sequence). The CDR3 runs to 14 residues. The V segment lost 1 base and the J segment 7 bases; nucleotides outside the gene matches: 2.

CDR3 nucleotide sequence: TGTGCCAGCAGCCGCAGGGGAGCTTTGGAGCAGTACTTC. This encodes CASSRRGALEQYF. The chain combines TRBV14 with TRBJ2-7, with D perhaps TRBD1 (6 bases). The V and J ends lost 4 bases and 7 bases respectively, with 14 bases between them. There are 13 residues in the CDR3. Germline V gene sequence: CDR1 SGHDN, CDR2 FVKESK. Supplemented by reference TRBV14 and TRBJ2-7, the full variable domain reads EAGVTQFPSHSVIEKGQTVTLRCDPISGHDNLYWYRRVMGKEIKFLLHFVKESKQDESGMPNNRFLAERTGGTYSTLKVQPAELEDSGVYFCASSRRGALEQYFGPGTRLTVT.

About this clonotype itself: Mismatch with germline at one junction end may stem from a read error. CDR3 protein: CASSLLAGGPLDF. The CDR3, as DNA: TGTGCCAGCAGCTTGCTAGCGGGAGGGCCCTTAGACTTC. V and J are TRBV7-2 and TRBJ2-5; 12 bases match TRBD2. Germline lookup yields CDR1 SGHTA and CDR2 FQGNSA. This CDR3 contains 13 residues.

This chain links TRBV24-1 with TRBJ2-7; D gene uncertain. Between the trimmed V and J ends, which lost 10 bases and 3 bases, there was a span of 9 bases. The CDR3 consists of 11 residues. Germline V lookup: CDR1 KGHDR, CDR2 SFDVKD. This CDR3 reads CATGRIYEQYF. The CDR3, as DNA: TGTGCCACAGGCAGGATCTACGAGCAGTACTTC.

The chain recombines TRBV11-3 with TRBJ2-2; D is uncertain. V lost 1 base and J lost 3, with 9 bases in between. This CDR3 spans 15 amino acids. The germline gives CDR1 SGHNT, CDR2 YENEEA. For the CDR3, the DNA is TGTGCCAGCAGCTTAGGTACCGGCTACACCGGGGAGCTGTTTTTT. This encodes CASSLGTGYTGELFF.

This clonotype was counted between two and nine times. The chain uses TRBV6-1 and TRBJ1-4, with a possible D match to TRBD1 (6 bases). The germline V gene has CDR1 MNHNS and CDR2 SASEGT. Trimming stripped 8 bases from V and 7 bases from J, with 11 bases between. The CDR3 contains 12 residues. CDR3 sequence: CASAWTVEKLFF. The CDR3 nucleotides are TGTGCCAGCGCGTGGACAGTTGAAAAACTGTTTTTT.

The CDR3 DNA is TGTGCCAGCAGTTACTCAGATAGCGGGGGGGGAGAGACCCAGTACTTC. It specifies CASSYSDSGGGETQYF. J is TRBJ2-5 and V is TRBV6-5; 11 nucleotides line up with TRBD2. Germline V gene lookup returns CDR1 MNHEY and CDR2 SVGAGI. Losses at the gene ends were 0 bases for V and 4 bases for J; bases not matched to a gene: 4. There are 16 residues in the CDR3.